These 8 T cell receptor beta chains were all obtained from the same sample, sequenced in a study of read filtering for tumor transcriptome and immune sequencing. From around 0.4 ug of RNA, a library with molecular barcoded alpha/delta and beta/gamma adaptors was made. TCRdb analysed the reads with MiXCR anew, one entry per CDR3 protein. The data show about 39,000 distinct CDR3 sequences, roughly an eighth seen once. The sequencing sample was made of a population of CD138-negative cells sorted from bone marrow. All receptors come from a donor at least 40 years old with multiple myeloma.

About this clonotype itself: This is likely a read error, given that the CDR3 carries no conserved phenylalanine or tryptophan at its end. The chain employs TRBV28 and TRBJ2-1; 7 nucleotides agree with TRBD1. In germline, CDR1 is MDHEN, CDR2 SYDVKM. The CDR3 length is 15 residues. The CDR3 sequence: CASSTRQGFYSEQFL. The CDR3 DNA sequence: TGTGCCAGCAGTACCCGACAGGGTTTCTACAGTGAGCAGTTCCTC.

In its sample, this clonotype was seen many times. This chain connects TRBV6-6 to TRBJ2-5; 9 bases match TRBD1. This CDR3 spans 14 amino acids. CDR1 and CDR2 from the germline V gene are MNHNY and SVGAGI (reference sequence). V lost 6 bases, J lost 2 bases, and 4 bases stayed unmatched. As DNA, the CDR3 is TGTGCCAGCAGCAGGGACAGGGCTCAAGAGACCCAGTACTTC. Its protein product is CASSRDRAQETQYF.

Here the CDR3 reads CASSYAKGDQGQETQYF. Written as DNA, the CDR3 is TGTGCCAGCAGCTACGCGAAGGGGGACCAGGGTCAAGAGACCCAGTACTTC. The chain couples TRBV3-1 to TRBJ2-5; maybe TRBD1 (6 bases). CDR3 length equals 17 residues. The germline V and J ends were trimmed by 5 bases and 2 bases, with 21 bases remaining between them. The V gene's germline CDR1 is LGHDT and CDR2 YNNKEL (reference sequence).

This clonotype appeared a few times. The V gene is TRBV3-1, the J gene TRBJ1-1; TRBD1 matches 8 bases. V shed 3 bases and J 5 bases; nucleotides not matched to a gene: 5. This CDR3 region has 14 residues. The germline CDR1 and CDR2 sequences are LGHDT and YNNKEL (reference sequence). The CDR3 DNA is TGTGCCAGCAGCCAGCAGGGGGCGCGGACTGAAGCTTTCTTT. Amino acid sequence: CASSQQGARTEAFF.

The chain carries TRBV20-1 and TRBJ2-7, with TRBD2 identical over 15 bases. The trim removed 5 bases at V and 7 bases at J, leaving 9 bases unmatched. From germline, CDR1 is DFQATT and CDR2 SNEGSKA (reference sequence). The CDR3 runs to 15 residues. In DNA, the CDR3 is TGCAGTGCTGGTATGGGACTAGCGGGAGGCACAGAGCAGTACTTC. Translated: CSAGMGLAGGTEQYF.

This clonotype has ten or more counts. This chain joins TRBV7-9 and TRBJ1-1, with 10 bases lining up with TRBD1. Looked up from germline, CDR1 is SEHNR and CDR2 is FQNEAQ (reference sequence). This CDR3 spans 16 amino acids. J was trimmed by 1 base and V by 5 bases; bases with no gene match: 7. The CDR3 DNA sequence: TGTGCCAGCAGCCGCAGACAGGGGGCGAGGAACACTGAAGCTTTCTTT. Amino acids: CASSRRQGARNTEAFF. The entire variable domain, with the rest obtained from reference TRBV7-9 and TRBJ1-1, is as follows: DTGVSQNPRHKITKRGQNVTFRCDPISEHNRLYWYRQTLGQGPEFLTYFQNEAQLEKSRLLSDRFSAERPKGSFSTLEIQRTEQGDSAMYLCASSRRQGARNTEAFFGQGTRLTVV.

The J gene is TRBJ2-7, the V gene TRBV11-2, with a weak D call TRBD1 (6 bases). V dropped 5 bases and J dropped 5 bases, with 16 bases sitting between them. Germline assignment: CDR1 SGHAT and CDR2 FQNNGV. The CDR3 extends over 14 amino acids. The CDR3 bases are TGTGCCAGCAGCCGATCACAGGGTTCAAACGAGCAGTACTTC. The encoded protein is CASSRSQGSNEQYF. The variable domain in full, with the rest retrieved from reference TRBV11-2 and TRBJ2-7, is EAGVAQSPRYKIIEKRQSVAFWCNPISGHATLYWYQQILGQGPKLLIQFQNNGVVDDSQLPKDRFSAERLKGVDSTLKIQPAKLEDSAVYLCASSRSQGSNEQYFGPGTRLTVT.

Judged by abundance, this clonotype is medium-sized (0.01 to 0.1%). The chain employs TRBV27 and TRBJ1-4, with 9 bases that match TRBD1. CDR1 MNHEY and CDR2 SMNVEV come from the germline V gene (reference sequence). The CDR3 is 14 amino acids. V trimming: 4 bases; J trimming: 7 bases; junction bases outside the gene matches: 4. CDR3 in DNA: TGTGCCAGCAGTTCCGACAGGGGGGGTGAAAAACTGTTTTTT. Protein sequence: CASSSDRGGEKLFF.